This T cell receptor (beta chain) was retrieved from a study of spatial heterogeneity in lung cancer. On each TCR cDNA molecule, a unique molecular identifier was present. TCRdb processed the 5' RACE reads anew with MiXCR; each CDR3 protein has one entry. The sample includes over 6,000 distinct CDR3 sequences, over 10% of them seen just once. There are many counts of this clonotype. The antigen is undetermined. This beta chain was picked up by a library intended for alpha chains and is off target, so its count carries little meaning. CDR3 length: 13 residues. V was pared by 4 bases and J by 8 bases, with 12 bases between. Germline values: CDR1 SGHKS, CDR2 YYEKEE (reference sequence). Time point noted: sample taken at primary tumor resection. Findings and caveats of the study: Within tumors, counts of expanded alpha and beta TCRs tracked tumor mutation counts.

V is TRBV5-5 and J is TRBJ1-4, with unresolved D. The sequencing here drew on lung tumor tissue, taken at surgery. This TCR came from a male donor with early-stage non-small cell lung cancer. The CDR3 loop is CASSRQAGEKLFF. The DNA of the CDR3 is TGTGCCAGCAGCCGGCAGGCCGGGGAAAAACTGTTTTTT.